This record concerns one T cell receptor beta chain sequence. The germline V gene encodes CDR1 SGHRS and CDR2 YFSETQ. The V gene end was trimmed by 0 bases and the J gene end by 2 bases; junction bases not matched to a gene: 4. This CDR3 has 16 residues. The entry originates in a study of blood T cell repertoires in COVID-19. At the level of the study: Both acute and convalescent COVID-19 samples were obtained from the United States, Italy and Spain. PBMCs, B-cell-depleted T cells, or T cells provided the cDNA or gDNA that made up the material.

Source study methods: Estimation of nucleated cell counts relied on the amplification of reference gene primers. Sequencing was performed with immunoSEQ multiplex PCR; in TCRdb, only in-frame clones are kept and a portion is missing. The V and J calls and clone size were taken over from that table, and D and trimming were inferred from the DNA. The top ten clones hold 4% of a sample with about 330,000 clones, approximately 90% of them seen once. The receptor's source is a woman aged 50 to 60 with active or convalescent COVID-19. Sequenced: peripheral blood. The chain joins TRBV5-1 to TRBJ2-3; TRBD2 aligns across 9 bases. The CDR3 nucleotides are TGCGCCAGCAGCTTGGTGGGCGGGAGGGCCACAGATACGCAGTATTTT. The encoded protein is CASSLVGGRATDTQYF. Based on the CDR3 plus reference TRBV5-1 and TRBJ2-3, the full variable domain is KAGVTQTPRYLIKTRGQQVTLSCSPISGHRSVSWYQQTPGQGLQFLFEYFSETQRNKGNFPGRFSGRQFSNSRSEMNVSTLELGDSALYLCASSLVGGRATDTQYFGPGTRLTVL.